This TCR beta chain was profiled in a study of CD4 T cells in lung cancer (dated by TCRdb to between 2019 and 2020). Looking at the study overall: In the study, blood T cells of NSCLC patients were screened for responses to candidate mutation-encoded neoepitopes, and neoantigen-specific CD4+ T-cell clones and TCRs were isolated. Tumor and non-adjacent lung tissue came from a handful of patients undergoing curative-intent resections for stage I-III non-small cell lung cancer. Aged 60 to 69 when blood was donated, the resected patients, most of whom were former smokers, had either lung adenocarcinoma or squamous cell carcinoma. Treatments received by the patients before blood donation included platinum chemotherapy, and some patients received nivolumab or pembrolizumab. Deep sequencing of TCRB was used to follow the frequency of neoantigen-specific clonotypes in tumor resections, non-adjacent lung and cultured T-cell products.

On this clone itself: It has no known antigen specificity. No per-base quality is available; no much larger clone lies one base away.

Findings and caveats that apply to the study as a whole: Some blood-derived responses might be explained by in vitro priming of naive T cells or cross-reactivity rather than by memory responses to the cancer.

Non-adjacent lung tissue was taken as far as possible from the malignant lesion, at least 3 cm away, from the same resection. The receptor library was made with the immunoSEQ multiplex PCR assay. DNA was isolated using Qiagen DNeasy or QIAamp micro DNA kits, and TCRB was sequenced using the Adaptive Biotechnology human TCRB sequencing kit. Sequencing of TCRB libraries was performed on an Illumina MiSeq. In the authors' own workflow: TCRB sequence data were analyzed using the kit provider's software, and tumor enrichment of clonotype templates was assessed with Fisher's exact test. The clones in this table, taken by TCRdb from immuneACCESS, are in-frame only. Not every clone is retained; where verified, under half of the shortfall comes from an unresolved V gene, and the cause of the rest is unknown. The V and J calls and clone size come from that table; D and trimming were worked out from the DNA. A total of around 11,000 clones appear in this sample, over 60% of them only once. The ten top clones hold 15% of the sample.

CDR1 SGHVS and CDR2 FNYEAQ were looked up in the germline V gene. Spanning cysteine to phenylalanine, the CDR3 consists of 16 amino acids. The read is trimmed to its CDR3 DNA, 48 bases read in frame from base 1. Trimming takes 5 bases off V and 6 bases off J; junction bases not matched to a gene: 11. This TCR came from a man in his sixties with non-small cell lung cancer. The sequenced sample consisted of normal lung tissue taken away from the tumor. The rearranged segments are TRBV7-6 and TRBJ2-2; TRBD1 matches 8 bases in the middle. The CDR3 region has the sequence CASSVDRGRAAGELFF. The DNA sequence is TGTGCCAGCAGCGTCGACAGGGGACGGGCCGCCGGGGAGCTGTTTTTT.